This T cell receptor (beta chain) appears in the sequencing data of a study of blood T cell repertoires in COVID-19. In the study overall: COVID-19 samples collected from the United States, Italy and Spain covered acute and convalescent phases. The analysed material was cDNA or gDNA that came from T cells, B-cell-depleted T cells, or PBMCs.

Grouping used clinical history reported by participants in a survey and questionnaire. The germline gives CDR1 PRHDT, CDR2 FYEKMQ (reference sequence). V shed 4 bases, J shed 9 bases, and the junction held 17 bases outside the gene matches. The CDR3 has 18 amino acids. Using immunoSEQ multiplex PCR, the repertoire was profiled, and TCRdb retains in-frame clones only, with some absent. The table lists approximately 270,000 clones, approximately 85% of them singletons. The gene calls are TRBV13 and TRBJ2-1, with 11 positions matching TRBD2. The receptor was derived from a woman in her twenties or thirties who had recovered from COVID-19. Sequencing input: PBMCs or T cells enriched from blood (not recorded which). The CDR3 region has the DNA TGTGCCAGCAGCTCAGGGGGTAGTAGCGGGAGGGCCGTTGGTGAGCAGTTCTTC. Its protein product is CASSSGGSSGRAVGEQFF.